Each of the 10 T cell receptor beta chains below was sequenced from the same sample in a study of Ad26.COV2.S vaccination and SARS-CoV-2 variants. Treatment specified: around 19 received Ad26.COV2.S at low or high dose, single or two shots; 5 received placebo; per-sample allocation not given. Sampling occurred on day 63 after the first vaccine or placebo injection. Data came from immunoSEQ multiplex PCR; TCRdb stores just in-frame clones and leaves some out. The sample gives roughly 500,000 clones, about 88% of which show up once; 2% to 3% is in the top ten. This specimen was peripheral blood, taken in a trial of Ad26.COV2.S vaccine versus placebo. These receptors all stem from a person aged 18-60 years who received the Ad26.COV2.S COVID-19 vaccine or a placebo.

The genes are TRBV13 and TRBJ2-7, with 9 nucleotides matching TRBD1. Looked up from germline, CDR1 is PRHDT and CDR2 is FYEKMQ (reference sequence). The CDR3 extends over 16 amino acids. The V segment lost 4 bases and the J segment 5 bases; nucleotides outside the gene matches: 12. CDR3 sequence (DNA): TGTGCCAGCAGCTCAGGGCCGGGGACAGGGTCCGACGAGCAGTACTTC. This translates into CASSSGPGTGSDEQYF.

The chain uses TRBV12-5 and TRBJ1-1; D possibly corresponds to TRBD1 (6 bases). CDR3 length equals 12 residues. V lost 11 bases and J 5 bases, leaving 15 bases between the germline ends. Germline CDR1 is LGHNT and CDR2 is FRNRAP. The CDR3 region is CAGLTGWTEAFF. Written as DNA, the CDR3 is TGTGCTGGACTAACAGGGTGGACTGAAGCTTTCTTT.

The chain recombines TRBV18 with TRBJ2-3; D tentatively fits TRBD1 or TRBD2 (5 bases each). The CDR3 is 17 amino acids. Between the trimmed V and J ends, which lost 2 bases and 0 bases, there was a span of 15 bases. Germline loops: CDR1 KGHSH, CDR2 LQKENI. The CDR3 nucleotides read TGTGCCAGCTCACCATTCCAGGGACGAGCTAGCACAGATACGCAGTATTTT. This gives the protein CASSPFQGRASTDTQYF.

Turning to this clone: The junction and the germline gene differ at one end; a read error may be behind it. The chain carries TRBV19 and TRBJ1-4; TRBD1 agrees at 8 bases. CDR3 size: 13 residues. Germline V CDR1 and CDR2: LNHDA, SQIVND (reference sequence). The CDR3 protein is CASSSDRAERLFF. The DNA of the CDR3 is TGTGCCAGTAGTTCGGACAGGGCGGAAAGACTGTTTTTT.

The chain recombines TRBV7-2 with TRBJ1-3; a possible D gene is TRBD1 (6 bases). The V gene's germline CDR1 is SGHTA and CDR2 FQGNSA. V dropped 5 bases and J dropped 2 bases, with 19 bases sitting between them. The CDR3 loop spans 17 amino acids. CDR3 sequence reads: CASSRQLTGNAGNTIYF. DNA of the CDR3: TGTGCCAGCAGCAGACAGCTCACAGGGAACGCTGGAAACACCATATATTTT.

V gene TRBV6-1 combines with J gene TRBJ2-3; TRBD2 agrees at 9 bases. V was clipped by 3 bases and J by 4 bases; unmatched bases: 5. The CDR3 spans 15 residues. Germline CDR1 is MNHNS and CDR2 is SASEGT. CDR3 in DNA: TGTGCCAGCAGTGAGCGGGGGGGCCTGGCAGATACGCAGTATTTT. Translated, it gives CASSERGGLADTQYF.

The chain is built from TRBV6-6 and TRBJ1-2; 8 positions agree with TRBD1. The CDR3 spans 14 residues. The trim removed 0 bases at V and 8 bases at J, leaving 5 bases unmatched. Germline V CDR1 and CDR2: MNHNY, SVGAGI (reference sequence). As DNA, the CDR3 is TGTGCCAGCAGTTACTCAACAGGGGGTGGCGGCTACACCTTC. Amino acid sequence: CASSYSTGGGGYTF.

The genes are TRBV19 and TRBJ1-1; possibly TRBD1 for D (6 bases). V was trimmed by 9 bases and J by 5 bases, leaving 28 bases between them. Germline CDR1 LNHDA, CDR2 SQIVND (reference sequence). CDR3 length equals 17 residues. For the CDR3, the DNA is TGTGCCAGCCGAGGGCAGCCGGGTGGTAAAGGGGGAACTGAAGCTTTCTTT. Translated: CASRGQPGGKGGTEAFF. Supplemented by reference TRBV19 and TRBJ1-1, the full variable domain reads DGGITQSPKYLFRKEGQNVTLSCEQNLNHDAMYWYRQDPGQGLRLIYYSQIVNDFQKGDIAEGYSVSREKKESFPLTVTSAQKNPTAFYLCASRGQPGGKGGTEAFFGQGTRLTVV.

The chain uses TRBV6-5 and TRBJ2-2; 7 bases fit TRBD2. The CDR3 sequence is 14 residues long. Germline V gene data show CDR1 as MNHEY and CDR2 as SVGAGI. After removal of 1 base from V and 4 bases from J, the junction contained 0 bases not matched to a gene. The CDR3: CASSYWTSTGELFF. The CDR3, as DNA: TGTGCCAGCAGTTACTGGACTAGCACCGGGGAGCTGTTTTTT.

The V and J genes are TRBV29-1 and TRBJ1-1; D is uncertain. The CDR3 consists of 13 residues. V lost 4 bases and J 1 base, leaving 10 bases between the germline ends. The germline V gene has CDR1 SQVTM and CDR2 ANQGSEA. Here the CDR3 reads CSVGLPGNTEAFF. The CDR3, as DNA: TGCAGCGTTGGTTTGCCAGGGAACACTGAAGCTTTCTTT.